Shown below are 14 T cell receptor beta chains from a single sample sequenced in a study of blood T cell repertoires in COVID-19. The assay was immunoSEQ multiplex PCR, and TCRdb's table has in-frame clones only and misses some. The sample carries a few hundred thousand clones, about 85% recorded once. Sequencing was carried out using PBMCs or T cells enriched from blood (not recorded which). The receptors derive from a woman aged 45-65 years who had been exposed to COVID-19.

The rearrangement uses TRBV7-7 and TRBJ2-5; D may be TRBD2 (5 bases). This CDR3 has 15 amino acids. Per the germline V gene, CDR1 is SSHAT and CDR2 is FNYEAQ (reference sequence). Trimming took off 1 base at V and 1 base at J, with 10 bases between the two ends. CDR3 sequence (DNA): TGTGCCAGCAGCTTAGTTCGAGGGTCCCAAGAGACCCAGTACTTC. Its translation is CASSLVRGSQETQYF. Filled out from reference TRBV7-7 and TRBJ2-5, the complete variable domain reads GAGVSQSPRYKVTKRGQDVTLRCDPISSHATLYWYQQALGQGPEFLTYFNYEAQPDKSGLPSDRFSAERPEGSISTLTIQRTEQRDSAMYRCASSLVRGSQETQYFGPGTRLLVL.

Notes on this clone: The sample carries other DNA sequences with the same CDR3. The chain is built from TRBV9 and TRBJ1-1; 7 bases fit TRBD1. CDR1 is SGDLS, CDR2 YYNGEE, per germline. Trimming took 1 base from V and 3 from J; bases not matched to a gene: 0. The CDR3 is 13 amino acids. In nucleotides, the CDR3 is TGTGCCAGCAGCGTACAGGGGGACACTGAAGCTTTCTTT. Translation gives CASSVQGDTEAFF.

This chain joins TRBV6-8 and TRBJ2-4, with a weak D call TRBD1 (6 bases). The length of the CDR3 is 21 residues. Germline lookup yields CDR1 MNHGY and CDR2 SAAAGT. The V and J ends lost 2 bases and 3 bases respectively, with 29 bases between them. The CDR3, as DNA: TGTGCCAGCAGTTACAGGGACGTACAGGGATTCCAACTGGGCATCAAAAACATTCAGTACTTC. It codes for CASSYRDVQGFQLGIKNIQYF.

The rearrangement joins TRBV5-8 to TRBJ2-4, with D perhaps matching TRBD2 (5 bases). Between the trimmed V and J ends, which lost 3 bases and 6 bases, there was a span of 13 bases. Germline assignment: CDR1 SGHTS and CDR2 YDEGEE. CDR3 size: 14 residues. The CDR3 bases are TGTGCCAGCAGCTCTCGAGGGATATCAAACATTCAGTACTTC. It translates to CASSSRGISNIQYF.

Points on this clone: Mismatch with germline at one junction end may stem from a read error. This chain uses TRBV9 with TRBJ1-1, with 8 bases that match TRBD1. This CDR3 is 18 amino acids long. Germline CDR1 SGDLS, CDR2 YYNGEE. The chain's CDR3 is CASSVGPDPRGRGTEAFF. CDR3 nucleotide sequence: TGTGCCAGTAGCGTAGGCCCCGATCCCAGGGGGCGGGGCACTGAAGCTTTCTTT.

The chain carries TRBV5-1 and TRBJ2-7, with a weak D call TRBD2 (6 bases). The CDR3 length is 14 residues. Germline values: CDR1 SGHRS, CDR2 YFSETQ. V lost 4 bases and J lost 3, with 14 bases in between. This chain's CDR3 is CASSPAGLFYEQYF. The CDR3 DNA sequence: TGCGCCAGCAGCCCGGCGGGACTTTTCTACGAGCAGTACTTC.

This chain uses TRBV7-6 with TRBJ2-1, with a weak D call TRBD1 (6 bases). CDR1 is SGHVS, CDR2 FNYEAQ, per germline. V lost 2 bases and J 1 base, leaving 15 bases between the germline ends. The CDR3 is made up of 17 amino acids. CDR3 DNA sequence: TGTGCCAGCAGCTTATTAAATCGACAGGCTTCCTACAATGAGCAGTTCTTC. It yields the protein CASSLLNRQASYNEQFF.

The chain has TRBV7-2 and TRBJ2-3; 11 positions agree with TRBD2. The CDR3 runs 17 residues. Trimming cost V 2 bases and J 4 bases; bases outside gene matches: 8. Per the germline V gene, CDR1 is SGHTA and CDR2 is FQGNSA. CDR3 in amino acids: CASSLRADSGGADTQYF. The CDR3 DNA is TGTGCCAGCAGCTTAAGGGCGGATAGCGGGGGGGCAGATACGCAGTATTTT.

The gene calls are TRBV6-1 and TRBJ1-1; a possible D gene is TRBD1 (5 bases). This CDR3 contains 17 residues. V lost 3 bases and J lost 7, with 24 bases in between. In germline, CDR1 is MNHNS, CDR2 SASEGT. CDR3: CASSEPGLPPKRGEAFF. CDR3 nucleotides: TGTGCCAGCAGTGAGCCCGGGCTTCCCCCCAAAAGGGGTGAAGCTTTCTTT.

The count of this clone is one. The rearrangement uses TRBV27 and TRBJ1-1; 7 bases are a match to TRBD1. CDR3 length: 15 residues. The trim removed 5 bases at V and 4 bases at J, leaving 10 bases unmatched. Germline CDR1 is MNHEY and CDR2 is SMNVEV (reference sequence). CDR3 nucleotides: TGTGCCAGCAGTCCTCAGACAGGGCGCGGCACTGAAGCTTTCTTT. This codes for CASSPQTGRGTEAFF.

The rearrangement joins TRBV25-1 to TRBJ1-2; 8 nucleotides line up with TRBD1. Trimming took 6 bases from V and 5 from J; bases not matched to a gene: 2. The CDR3 totals 12 residues. The germline V gene encodes CDR1 MGHDK and CDR2 SYGVNS. CDR3 nucleotides: TGTGCCAGCAGAGGGACAGGTTATGGCTACACCTTC. Translating gives CASRGTGYGYTF.

V is TRBV7-2 and J is TRBJ1-5; D uncertain. Trimming removed 1 base at V and 8 bases at J, with 9 bases between. There are 13 residues in the CDR3. The germline CDR1 and CDR2 sequences are SGHTA and FQGNSA. The CDR3 DNA sequence: TGTGCCAGCAGCTTAGTAGGGCGGGAGCCCCAGCATTTT. It codes for CASSLVGREPQHF.

The chain has TRBV15 and TRBJ1-1; D is unclear. The CDR3 loop spans 14 amino acids. V shed 0 bases and J shed 7 bases, with 12 bases lying between them. CDR1 and CDR2 (germline): LNHNV, YYDKDF (reference sequence). CDR3 DNA: TGTGCCACCAGCAGAGATCTGGGTACGGGTGAAGCTTTCTTT. This translates into CATSRDLGTGEAFF. The whole variable domain, filled in from reference TRBV15 and TRBJ1-1, reads DAMVIQNPRYQVTQFGKPVTLSCSQTLNHNVMYWYQQKSSQAPKLLFHYYDKDFNNEADTPDNFQSRRPNTSFCFLDIRSPGLGDTAMYLCATSRDLGTGEAFFGQGTRLTVV.

Note on this clone: The germline gene is not matched at one end of the junction; a read error may be the cause. This chain connects TRBV27 to TRBJ1-1; D might be TRBD1 (5 bases). Germline values: CDR1 MNHEY, CDR2 SMNVEV (reference sequence). CDR3 length: 16 residues. CDR3: CASSPFGRGVKTEAFF. CDR3 DNA sequence: TGTGCCAGCAGTCCGTTCGGGCGGGGGGTGAAGACTGAAGCTTTCTTT.